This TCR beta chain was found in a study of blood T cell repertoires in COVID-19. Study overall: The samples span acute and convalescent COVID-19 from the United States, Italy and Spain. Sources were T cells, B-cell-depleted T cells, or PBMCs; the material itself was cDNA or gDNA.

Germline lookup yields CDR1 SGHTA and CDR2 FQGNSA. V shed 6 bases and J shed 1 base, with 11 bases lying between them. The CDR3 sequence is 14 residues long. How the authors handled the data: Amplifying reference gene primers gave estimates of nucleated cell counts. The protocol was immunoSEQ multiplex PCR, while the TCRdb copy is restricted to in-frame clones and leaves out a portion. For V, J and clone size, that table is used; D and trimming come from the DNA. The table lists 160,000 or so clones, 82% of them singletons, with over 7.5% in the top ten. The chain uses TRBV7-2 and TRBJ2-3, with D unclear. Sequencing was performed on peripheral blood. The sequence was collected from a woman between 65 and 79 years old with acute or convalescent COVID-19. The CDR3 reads CASRFIGGTDTQYF. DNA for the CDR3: TGTGCCAGCAGATTTATAGGAGGCACAGATACGCAGTATTTT. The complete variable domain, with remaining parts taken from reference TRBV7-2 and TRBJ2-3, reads GAGVSQSPSNKVTEKGKDVELRCDPISGHTALYWYRQSLGQGLEFLIYFQGNSAPDKSGLPSDRFSAERTGGSVSTLTIQRTQQEDSAVYLCASRFIGGTDTQYFGPGTRLTVL.